Listed below are T cell receptor beta chains from one sample, sequenced in a study of PD-L1 blockade in urothelial cancer. Data came from immunoSEQ multiplex PCR; TCRdb stores just in-frame clones and leaves some out. The sample has about 30,000 clones, 70% to 80% seen once. The sample in question was PBMCs, obtained around atezolizumab (anti-PD-L1) treatment. The receptors derive from a man between 65 and 79 years old with urothelial cancer. The CDR3 runs from the conserved cysteine through the conserved F or W. D genes are given only for firm matches. The size of a clone is reported for some rows only, either as once, few or many, or as a class for expanded clones.

j_gene: TRBJ1-4; abundance: -; d_gene: TRBD1; v_gene: TRBV7-9; CDR3nt: TGTGCCAGCAGCCCCTCGACAGGGGGGTTTGAAAAACTGTTTTTT; CDR3aa: CASSPSTGGFEKLFF
j_gene: TRBJ2-2; abundance: -; d_gene: -; v_gene: TRBV9; CDR3nt: TGTGCCAGCAGCGCAACAGGGTCCACCGGGGAGCTGTTTTTT; CDR3aa: CASSATGSTGELFF
j_gene: TRBJ1-1; abundance: -; d_gene: -; v_gene: TRBV7-2; CDR3nt: TGTGCCAGCAGCTCCCAGGGACTCACTGAAGCTTTCTTT; CDR3aa: CASSSQGLTEAFF
j_gene: TRBJ2-1; abundance: few; d_gene: -; v_gene: TRBV13; CDR3nt: TGTGCCAGCAGCCCCCTCTACAATGAGCAGTTCTTC; CDR3aa: CASSPLYNEQFF
j_gene: TRBJ2-2; abundance: few; d_gene: -; v_gene: TRBV7-3; CDR3nt: TGTGCCAGCAGCCGACGCGGGGGCTCCGGGGAGCTGTTTTTT; CDR3aa: CASSRRGGSGELFF
j_gene: TRBJ2-1; abundance: few; d_gene: -; v_gene: TRBV6-5; CDR3nt: TGTGCCAGTCAGCCCGCGGGTAACAATGAGCAGTTCTTC; CDR3aa: CASQPAGNNEQFF
j_gene: TRBJ1-5; abundance: -; d_gene: -; v_gene: TRBV4-1; CDR3nt: TGCGCCAGCAGCCGTAGAAGGGGCGATCAGCCCCAGCATTTT; CDR3aa: CASSRRRGDQPQHF
j_gene: TRBJ2-1; abundance: once; d_gene: -; v_gene: TRBV12-5; CDR3nt: TGTGCTAGTGGTAGACCGGGGATCTTACGTGCGACCCCGTCTAATGAGCAGTTCTTC; CDR3aa: CASGRPGILRATPSNEQFF
j_gene: TRBJ2-1; abundance: -; d_gene: -; v_gene: TRBV29-1; CDR3nt: TGCAGCGTTGGGAGTGGCAGGGGGGTAAATGAGCAGTTCTTC; CDR3aa: CSVGSGRGVNEQFF
j_gene: TRBJ1-4; abundance: -; d_gene: -; v_gene: TRBV5-1; CDR3nt: TGCGCCAGCAGCTTGGGGCAGGGAAGAGAAAAACTGTTTTTT; CDR3aa: CASSLGQGREKLFF
j_gene: TRBJ1-2; abundance: -; d_gene: -; v_gene: TRBV7-9; CDR3nt: TGTGCCAGCAGTCCACAGTTAGCTAACTATGGCTACACCTTC; CDR3aa: CASSPQLANYGYTF
j_gene: TRBJ1-5; abundance: few; d_gene: TRBD1; v_gene: TRBV5-5; CDR3nt: TGTGCCAGCAGCTGGGACAGGGGGCCCAATCAGCCCCAGCATTTT; CDR3aa: CASSWDRGPNQPQHF
j_gene: TRBJ2-3; abundance: -; d_gene: TRBD1; v_gene: TRBV18; CDR3nt: TGTGCCAGCTCATTACAGGGGTTGGGCACAGATACGCAGTATTTT; CDR3aa: CASSLQGLGTDTQYF
j_gene: TRBJ2-1; abundance: -; d_gene: -; v_gene: TRBV27; CDR3nt: TGTGCCAGCAGTCCCGCAGGTTACAATGAGCAGTTCTTC; CDR3aa: CASSPAGYNEQFF
j_gene: TRBJ1-1; abundance: -; d_gene: TRBD1; v_gene: TRBV28; CDR3nt: TGTGCCAGCAGTTTAGACAGGGGGCGGGTGTTCACTGAAGCTTTCTTT; CDR3aa: CASSLDRGRVFTEAFF
j_gene: TRBJ2-5; abundance: -; d_gene: -; v_gene: TRBV4-1; CDR3nt: TGCGCCAGCAGCCAAGCTCAGGGGTGGGAGACCCAGTACTTC; CDR3aa: CASSQAQGWETQYF
j_gene: TRBJ1-1; abundance: few; d_gene: -; v_gene: TRBV28; CDR3nt: TGTGCCAGCCAATTGCGGGATGAAGCTTTCTTT; CDR3aa: CASQLRDEAFF
j_gene: TRBJ2-3; abundance: -; d_gene: -; v_gene: TRBV4-3; CDR3nt: TGCGCCAGCAGCCAAGAGCGGGATACGCAGTATTTT; CDR3aa: CASSQERDTQYF
j_gene: TRBJ1-4; abundance: -; d_gene: -; v_gene: TRBV5-1; CDR3nt: TGCGCCAGCAGCTCCGGACAGAATCGAGGTGAAAAACTGTTTTTT; CDR3aa: CASSSGQNRGEKLFF
j_gene: TRBJ2-1; abundance: -; d_gene: TRBD2; v_gene: TRBV5-6; CDR3nt: TGTGCCAGCAGCTTCGGGAGGCCCTCCTACAATGAGCAGTTCTTC; CDR3aa: CASSFGRPSYNEQFF
j_gene: TRBJ1-4; abundance: -; d_gene: -; v_gene: TRBV4-1; CDR3nt: TGCGCCAGCAGCCAATGGGGCGCTAAGTCGGAAAAACTGTTTTTT; CDR3aa: CASSQWGAKSEKLFF
j_gene: TRBJ1-1; abundance: -; d_gene: TRBD1; v_gene: TRBV5-1; CDR3nt: TGCGCCAGCAGCTTGAGGGACAGGGCGGGCACTGAAGCTTTCTTT; CDR3aa: CASSLRDRAGTEAFF
j_gene: TRBJ1-5; abundance: -; d_gene: -; v_gene: TRBV30; CDR3nt: TGTGCCTGGAGTGTAAAAAGGCGCGGGGGCGGCAATCAGCCCCAGCATTTT; CDR3aa: CAWSVKRRGGGNQPQHF
j_gene: TRBJ2-1; abundance: -; d_gene: -; v_gene: TRBV7-8; CDR3nt: TGTGCCAGCAGCATAAGCGGAGTTAATTACAATGAGCAGTTCTTC; CDR3aa: CASSISGVNYNEQFF
j_gene: TRBJ2-5; abundance: once; d_gene: TRBD2; v_gene: TRBV2; CDR3nt: TGTGCCAGCACCCGGGGACTAGCGGGAGGGCGAGAGACCCAGTACTTC; CDR3aa: CASTRGLAGGRETQYF
j_gene: TRBJ1-2; abundance: -; d_gene: -; v_gene: TRBV2; CDR3nt: TGTGCCAGCAGTTCGGCATTACAGGGCCTAGATGGCTACACCTTC; CDR3aa: CASSSALQGLDGYTF
j_gene: TRBJ2-1; abundance: few; d_gene: -; v_gene: TRBV2; CDR3nt: TGTGCCAGCAGTGAATTACCAGCCGCCTTGACGGAGGGGCAGTTCTTC; CDR3aa: CASSELPAALTEGQFF
j_gene: TRBJ1-1; abundance: -; d_gene: TRBD1; v_gene: TRBV7-2; CDR3nt: TGTGCCAGCAGCCTCAGGGGGCCGGGTGAAGCTTTCTTT; CDR3aa: CASSLRGPGEAFF
j_gene: TRBJ2-2; abundance: -; d_gene: -; v_gene: TRBV27; CDR3nt: TGTGCCAGCAGGGGGCACTTGAACACCGGGGAGCTGTTTTTT; CDR3aa: CASRGHLNTGELFF
j_gene: TRBJ1-4; abundance: -; d_gene: TRBD1; v_gene: TRBV19; CDR3nt: TGTGCCAGTTCTACGCCGGGACAGGGAGATGAAAAACTGTTTTTT; CDR3aa: CASSTPGQGDEKLFF
j_gene: TRBJ2-2; abundance: -; d_gene: -; v_gene: TRBV5-6; CDR3nt: TGTGCCAGCAGCTTCCTTGCTGGGCAGGGGCGCGGTAGCACCGGGGAGCTGTTTTTT; CDR3aa: CASSFLAGQGRGSTGELFF
j_gene: TRBJ1-5; abundance: -; d_gene: TRBD1; v_gene: TRBV5-8; CDR3nt: TGTGCCAGCAGCCCAAACCGGGACAGGGGTGGACGCCAGCCCCAGCATTTT; CDR3aa: CASSPNRDRGGRQPQHF
j_gene: TRBJ2-7; abundance: -; d_gene: -; v_gene: TRBV2; CDR3nt: TGTGCCAGCATTAGGGGTTCCTCCTACGAGCAGTACTTC; CDR3aa: CASIRGSSYEQYF
j_gene: TRBJ1-6; abundance: -; d_gene: -; v_gene: TRBV5-1; CDR3nt: TGCGCCAGCACCCTATCGATGATCGGGGGTAATTCACCCCTCCACTTT; CDR3aa: CASTLSMIGGNSPLHF
j_gene: TRBJ1-4; abundance: -; d_gene: -; v_gene: TRBV9; CDR3nt: TGTGCCAGCAGTATCTCGGGCGCACGGGAAGAAAAACTGTTTTTT; CDR3aa: CASSISGAREEKLFF
j_gene: TRBJ2-3; abundance: -; d_gene: TRBD1; v_gene: TRBV7-9; CDR3nt: TGTGCCAGCAGCGCCGGACAGGGGAGCACAGATACGCAGTATTTT; CDR3aa: CASSAGQGSTDTQYF
j_gene: TRBJ2-5; abundance: -; d_gene: TRBD2; v_gene: TRBV2; CDR3nt: TGTGCCACCGGGACTAGCGGGAGTTTTGTTGGCGTGGAGACCCAGTACTTC; CDR3aa: CATGTSGSFVGVETQYF
j_gene: TRBJ1-4; abundance: -; d_gene: -; v_gene: TRBV6-1; CDR3nt: TGTGCCAGCAGCGCTCGAGGGTTTAGGGAAAAACTGTTTTTT; CDR3aa: CASSARGFREKLFF
j_gene: TRBJ2-3; abundance: -; d_gene: TRBD1; v_gene: TRBV13; CDR3nt: TGTGCCAGCAGCTTGGGACAGGGGTTCACAGATACGCAGTATTTT; CDR3aa: CASSLGQGFTDTQYF
j_gene: TRBJ1-2; abundance: -; d_gene: TRBD1; v_gene: TRBV4-3; CDR3nt: TGCGCCAGCAGTCAAACCCGGGACAGCTTCTATGGCTACACCTTC; CDR3aa: CASSQTRDSFYGYTF
j_gene: TRBJ1-1; abundance: once; d_gene: -; v_gene: TRBV7-7; CDR3nt: TGTGCTAGCACCCTATTGGGGGCCCGGACTGAAGCTTTCTTT; CDR3aa: CASTLLGARTEAFF
j_gene: TRBJ2-7; abundance: -; d_gene: TRBD1; v_gene: TRBV28; CDR3nt: TGTGCCAGCAGTTCGACAGGGGCGGCCTACGAGCAGTACTTC; CDR3aa: CASSSTGAAYEQYF
j_gene: TRBJ2-7; abundance: -; d_gene: -; v_gene: TRBV9; CDR3nt: TGTGCCAGCAGCTCGCAAACACAGGGCGGCGAGCAGTACTTC; CDR3aa: CASSSQTQGGEQYF
j_gene: TRBJ1-4; abundance: -; d_gene: -; v_gene: TRBV7-8; CDR3nt: TGTGCCAGCAGCTTATCCCCTGGGGCACGCGGTGAAAAACTGTTTTTT; CDR3aa: CASSLSPGARGEKLFF
j_gene: TRBJ1-4; abundance: -; d_gene: -; v_gene: TRBV20-1; CDR3nt: TGCAGTGCTATTCTATATGAAAAACTGTTTTTT; CDR3aa: CSAILYEKLFF
j_gene: TRBJ2-7; abundance: -; d_gene: -; v_gene: TRBV6-1; CDR3nt: TGTGCCAGCAGTGAAGCCTTCCGAGACTTGTCGTTCTACGAGCAGTACTTC; CDR3aa: CASSEAFRDLSFYEQYF
j_gene: TRBJ2-2; abundance: -; d_gene: -; v_gene: TRBV5-1; CDR3nt: TGCGCCAGCAGCTTGGGGCTGGACAGCCGGAACACCGGGGAGCTGTTTTTT; CDR3aa: CASSLGLDSRNTGELFF
j_gene: TRBJ1-1; abundance: -; d_gene: -; v_gene: TRBV19; CDR3nt: TGTGCCAGTAGTATACCTGATCTTGGAGGGAACACTGAAGCTTTCTTT; CDR3aa: CASSIPDLGGNTEAFF
j_gene: TRBJ1-1; abundance: -; d_gene: -; v_gene: TRBV10-2; CDR3nt: TGCGCCAGCAGGGAGACAGGGAACACTGAAGCTTTCTTT; CDR3aa: CASRETGNTEAFF
j_gene: TRBJ1-1; abundance: -; d_gene: -; v_gene: TRBV18; CDR3nt: TGTGCCAGCTCACCGCAGGGGAACACTGAAGCTTTCTTT; CDR3aa: CASSPQGNTEAFF
j_gene: TRBJ1-1; abundance: -; d_gene: TRBD1; v_gene: TRBV5-1; CDR3nt: TGCGCCAGCAGCCTCGGGACAGGGGGCGCCGTTGTAGAAGCTTTCTTT; CDR3aa: CASSLGTGGAVVEAFF
j_gene: TRBJ2-7; abundance: -; d_gene: -; v_gene: TRBV6-5; CDR3nt: TGTGCCAGCAGTTACACAGCCGACGAGCAGTACTTC; CDR3aa: CASSYTADEQYF
j_gene: TRBJ1-4; abundance: -; d_gene: -; v_gene: TRBV18; CDR3nt: TGTGCCAGCTCACCTCAGGGCCCTGCAACTAATGAAAAACTGTTTTTT; CDR3aa: CASSPQGPATNEKLFF
j_gene: TRBJ2-1; abundance: -; d_gene: -; v_gene: TRBV28; CDR3nt: TGTGCCAGCAGTTTACCGGCAGGGGAGCAGTTCTTC; CDR3aa: CASSLPAGEQFF
j_gene: TRBJ1-5; abundance: -; d_gene: -; v_gene: TRBV7-9; CDR3nt: TGTGCCAGCAGCTTAACGGGTGGTCAGCCCCAGCATTTT; CDR3aa: CASSLTGGQPQHF
j_gene: TRBJ1-2; abundance: -; d_gene: -; v_gene: TRBV5-6; CDR3nt: TGTGCCAGCAGCGTACGAGTAAAGTCCTATGGCTACACCTTC; CDR3aa: CASSVRVKSYGYTF
j_gene: TRBJ2-6; abundance: -; d_gene: TRBD1; v_gene: TRBV4-3; CDR3nt: TGCGCCAGCAGCCAAGGGGGACAGGGCTTCTTTGGGGCCAACGTCCTGACTTTC; CDR3aa: CASSQGGQGFFGANVLTF
j_gene: TRBJ2-7; abundance: -; d_gene: -; v_gene: TRBV11-3; CDR3nt: TGTGCCAGCAGCTTTGGCCTAGGCAGCCTCAGCTCCTACGAGCAGTACTTC; CDR3aa: CASSFGLGSLSSYEQYF
j_gene: TRBJ2-1; abundance: -; d_gene: TRBD1; v_gene: TRBV9; CDR3nt: TGTGCCAGCAGCATCCGGGACAGGGGGCTGGATGAGCAGTTCTTC; CDR3aa: CASSIRDRGLDEQFF